This T cell receptor beta chain stems from a study of cytomegalovirus exposure and HLA in healthy donors. Looking at the study overall: Caucasian-associated ancestry cluster membership applied to 75% to 85% of about 370 genotyped donors.

This CDR3 is built from 15 residues. Germline CDR1 and CDR2: GTSNPN and SVGIG (reference sequence). V lost 3 bases to trimming and J lost 3 bases, with 12 bases between them. PCR used 60 Vbeta primers and 13 Jbeta primers. Sequencing used immunoSEQ multiplex PCR; TCRdb keeps in-frame clones, though not all of them. This table lists around 140,000 clones. Study-wide points: High sensitivity and specificity were reportedly achieved when the classifier diagnosed cytomegalovirus status.

As regards this clone: The target antigen is unknown.

The sequencing sample was made of PBMCs. This receptor was identified in a male donor in good health and CMV-seronegative. J is TRBJ2-6 and V is TRBV30; D is ambiguous. The CDR3 coding sequence is TGTGCCTGGAGCTTCGGTAGACTTGGGGCCAACGTCCTGACTTTC. This codes for CAWSFGRLGANVLTF.